Shown below are 14 T cell receptor beta chains from a single sample sequenced in a study of blood T cell repertoires in COVID-19. TCRdb's copy holds only in-frame clones and misses some; the assay was immunoSEQ multiplex PCR. Of around 110,000 clones listed, about nine tenths are singletons. Material: peripheral blood. These receptors came from a human donor with active COVID-19. The donor label of this sample is uncertain.

V is TRBV27 and J is TRBJ1-2, with unresolved D. Trimming took off 3 bases at V and 7 bases at J, with 9 bases between the two ends. Germline loops: CDR1 MNHEY, CDR2 SMNVEV (reference sequence). The CDR3 is 12 amino acids. This chain's CDR3 is CASSFTGSGYTF. Written as DNA, the CDR3 is TGTGCCAGCAGTTTTACGGGGTCTGGCTACACCTTC.

The chain is built from TRBV4-2 and TRBJ1-2, with a possible D match to TRBD1 (5 bases). CDR3 size: 15 residues. The V end was cut by 5 bases, the J end by 2 bases, with 15 bases between. In germline, CDR1 is LGHNA, CDR2 YNFKEQ. For the CDR3, the DNA is TGTGCCAGCAGCAAGGAGGGGATAGGGAACTATGGCTACACCTTC. It codes for CASSKEGIGNYGYTF.

The chain links TRBV20-1 to TRBJ1-1; a possible D gene is TRBD1 (5 bases). The V gene's germline CDR1 is DFQATT and CDR2 SNEGSKA (reference sequence). Trimming cost V 5 bases and J 8 bases, with 9 bases left between them. There are 10 residues in the CDR3. The CDR3 DNA reads TGCAGTGCTGTCGACAGAGAAGCTTTCTTT. Translating it yields CSAVDREAFF.

The chain carries TRBV7-8 and TRBJ2-7; 10 bases agree with TRBD1. Germline loops: CDR1 SGHVS, CDR2 FQNEAQ. The CDR3 spans 16 residues. After removal of 5 bases from V and 3 bases from J, the junction contained 10 bases not matched to a gene. The CDR3 DNA sequence: TGTGCCAGCAGCCTCCCGTCCGGGACAGGGGACTACGAGCAGTACTTC. Translating gives CASSLPSGTGDYEQYF.

The chain recombines TRBV11-3 with TRBJ2-5, with TRBD2 matching over 9 bases. CDR1 and CDR2 from the germline V gene are SGHNT and YENEEA. The CDR3 is 15 amino acids. V trimming: 5 bases; J trimming: 1 base; junction bases outside the gene matches: 5. The CDR3 nucleotides read TGTGCCAGCAGCCAGCTAGCGGGGCCCCAAGAGACCCAGTACTTC. It yields the protein CASSQLAGPQETQYF.

A few counts support this clone. The rearrangement uses TRBV5-6 and TRBJ2-3; no clear D gene. This CDR3 has 14 amino acids. Germline CDR1 is SGHDT and CDR2 is YYEEEE. The V end lost 0 bases, the J end lost 1 base, and 6 bases lay between the germline ends. Here the CDR3 reads CASSLVRGTDTQYF. The CDR3 DNA is TGTGCCAGCAGCTTGGTTCGGGGCACAGATACGCAGTATTTT. Drawing the rest from reference TRBV5-6 and TRBJ2-3, the complete variable domain is DAGVTQSPTHLIKTRGQQVTLRCSPKSGHDTVSWYQQALGQGPQFIFQYYEEEERQRGNFPDRFSGHQFPNYSSELNVNALLLGDSALYLCASSLVRGTDTQYFGPGTRLTVL.

The chain uses TRBV27 and TRBJ1-5; the match to TRBD1 covers 10 bases. This CDR3 region has 15 residues. V lost 6 bases, J lost 6 bases, and 8 bases stayed unmatched. Germline loops: CDR1 MNHEY, CDR2 SMNVEV (reference sequence). The CDR3 DNA sequence: TGTGCCAGCAGACCCCGACAGGGGGCCAGTCAGCCCCAGCATTTT. It specifies CASRPRQGASQPQHF.

This clone was picked up one time. V gene TRBV19 combines with J gene TRBJ2-6, with D maybe TRBD1 (6 bases). This CDR3 contains 17 residues. CDR1 LNHDA and CDR2 SQIVND come from the germline V gene (reference sequence). V lost 5 bases and J 2 bases, leaving 16 bases between the germline ends. The CDR3 nucleotides read TGTGCCAGTAGTCCGTCTACAGGGAACGCTGGGGCCAACGTCCTGACTTTC. This gives the protein CASSPSTGNAGANVLTF.

The chain couples TRBV18 to TRBJ2-7; maybe TRBD1 (6 bases). Germline loops: CDR1 KGHSH, CDR2 LQKENI. The CDR3 covers 15 residues. Deletions cut 0 bases from V and 0 bases from J, with 9 bases between. CDR3 sequence (DNA): TGTGCCAGCTCACCACCTTTGACAGGCTCCTACGAGCAGTACTTC. Its translation: CASSPPLTGSYEQYF.

The J gene is TRBJ1-3, the V gene TRBV14; 7 bases agree with TRBD1. This CDR3 is 15 amino acids long. Germline V lookup: CDR1 SGHDN, CDR2 FVKESK. J lost 6 bases, V lost 2 bases, and 7 bases had no gene match. This chain's CDR3 is CASSQRTGFENTIYF. CDR3 nucleotides: TGTGCCAGCAGCCAACGGACAGGTTTTGAAAACACCATATATTTT.

This rearrangement joins TRBV12-3 or TRBV12-4 to TRBJ2-1; D uncertain. The CDR3 has 12 amino acids. The V end lost 3 bases, the J end lost 8 bases, and 8 bases lay between the germline ends. The CDR3: CASSFLVYEQFF. The CDR3 DNA reads TGTGCCAGCAGTTTTCTAGTCTATGAGCAGTTCTTC.

V is TRBV7-2 and J is TRBJ2-3; 9 nucleotides align to TRBD1. The CDR3 is 15 amino acids. In germline, CDR1 is SGHTA, CDR2 FQGNSA. Losses at the gene ends were 1 base for V and 6 bases for J; bases not matched to a gene: 5. CDR3 sequence reads: CASSLGGTGLDTQYF. As DNA, the CDR3 is TGTGCCAGCAGCTTAGGGGGGACAGGGTTGGATACGCAGTATTTT.

The chain carries TRBV2 and TRBJ1-3; weak D call: TRBD1 (6 bases). Per germline, CDR1 SNHLY and CDR2 FYNNEI. Trimming shortened V by 6 bases and J by 4 bases, and 13 bases separated the two germline ends. This CDR3 comprises 14 residues. CDR3 coding DNA: TGTGCCAGCAGCTACCGAGGACAGGGAAACACCATATATTTT. Its protein product is CASSYRGQGNTIYF. Variable domain in full (rest from reference TRBV2 and TRBJ1-3): EPEVTQTPSHQVTQMGQEVILRCVPISNHLYFYWYRQILGQKVEFLVSFYNNEISEKSEIFDDQFSVERPDGSNFTLKIRSTKLEDSAMYFCASSYRGQGNTIYFGEGSWLTVV.

The V gene is TRBV7-8, the J gene TRBJ1-4; 7 nucleotides line up with TRBD1. Trimming removed 3 bases from V and 0 bases from J; junction bases left unmatched: 7. The CDR3 spans 17 residues. CDR1 SGHVS and CDR2 FQNEAQ come from the germline V gene. The CDR3: CASSFGTVLATNEKLFF. CDR3 bases: TGTGCCAGCAGCTTTGGGACAGTACTTGCAACTAATGAAAAACTGTTTTTT.